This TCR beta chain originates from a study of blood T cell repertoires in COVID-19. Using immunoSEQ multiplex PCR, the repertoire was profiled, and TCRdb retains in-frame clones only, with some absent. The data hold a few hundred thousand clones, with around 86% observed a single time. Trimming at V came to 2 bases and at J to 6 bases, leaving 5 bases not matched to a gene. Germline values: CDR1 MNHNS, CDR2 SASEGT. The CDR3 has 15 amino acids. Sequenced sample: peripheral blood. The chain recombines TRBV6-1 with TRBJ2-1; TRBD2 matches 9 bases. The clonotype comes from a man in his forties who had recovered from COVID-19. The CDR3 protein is CASSEMAGGVNEQFF. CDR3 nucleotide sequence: TGTGCCAGCAGTGAAATGGCGGGAGGGGTCAATGAGCAGTTCTTC.